Below, 18 T cell receptor beta chains from the same sample are listed, as sequenced in a study of shared clonotypes between healthy human individuals (dated by TCRdb to the early 2020s). The library was made by the immunoSEQ multiplex PCR assay. The table comes from immuneACCESS by way of TCRdb, which keeps in-frame sequences with V and J called. Part of the clones is missing from these tables; in studies checked, under half for an unresolved V gene and the rest for unknown reasons. This sample is represented by around 2.3 million clones; 90% to 96% of them were singletons. Roughly 0.13% of the sample is taken by the ten largest. The source material was naive CD4+ T cells sorted from blood. Explained via the paper, the cell subset or site label denotes: CD45RA+ positively selected. The receptor source for this set is a man in his late teens or twenties in good health.

The chain joins TRBV2 to TRBJ2-1; D might be TRBD2 (7 bases). This CDR3 is 14 amino acids long. Between the trimmed V and J ends, which lost 8 bases and 4 bases, there was a span of 15 bases. CDR1 is SNHLY, CDR2 FYNNEI, per germline. The DNA for the CDR3 is TGTGCCAGCCATCCGGGGGGCGCATACAATGAGCAGTTCTTC. Its protein is CASHPGGAYNEQFF.

This clone was counted once. V and J are TRBV2 and TRBJ2-7; a possible D gene is TRBD2 (6 bases). Germline CDR1 and CDR2: SNHLY and FYNNEI. V was cut by 7 bases and J by 6 bases, with 19 bases left in between. This CDR3 region has 14 residues. The CDR3 nucleotides are TGTGCCAGCACCGGGCAGGGAGGTGGAACCGAGCAGTACTTC. Translating it yields CASTGQGGGTEQYF.

This clone was detected only once. This chain connects TRBV30 to TRBJ1-6; 9 bases are shared with TRBD1. This CDR3 comprises 13 residues. The J segment lost 10 bases and the V segment lost 5 bases, leaving 6 bases of the junction unmatched. Germline lookup yields CDR1 GTSNPN and CDR2 SVGIG (reference sequence). CDR3 sequence reads: CAWEGTGTSPLHF. CDR3 in DNA: TGTGCCTGGGAAGGGACAGGGACATCACCCCTCCACTTT. Variable domain in full (rest from reference TRBV30 and TRBJ1-6): SQTIHQWPATLVQPVGSPLSLECTVEGTSNPNLYWYRQAAGRGLQLLFYSVGIGQISSEVPQNLSASRPQDRQFILSSKKLLLSDSGFYLCAWEGTGTSPLHFGNGTRLTVT.

The chain employs TRBV5-5 and TRBJ1-1, with D hard to call. V lost 4 bases, J lost 0 bases, and 13 bases lay in between. The germline gives CDR1 SGHKS, CDR2 YYEKEE (reference sequence). CDR3 length: 15 amino acids. The CDR3 loop is CASSPVTFLNTEAFF. The CDR3 DNA is TGTGCCAGCAGCCCGGTTACTTTTCTGAACACTGAAGCTTTCTTT. The full variable domain, in which reference TRBV5-5 and TRBJ1-1 provide the parts outside the CDR3, is DAGVTQSPTHLIKTRGQQVTLRCSPISGHKSVSWYQQVLGQGPQFIFQYYEKEERGRGNFPDRFSARQFPNYSSELNVNALLLGDSALYLCASSPVTFLNTEAFFGQGTRLTVV.

The chain employs TRBV6-5 and TRBJ1-2; TRBD1 might be the D (5 bases). Looked up from germline, CDR1 is MNHEY and CDR2 is SVGAGI. The CDR3 has 13 residues. V dropped 6 bases and J dropped 6 bases, with 14 bases sitting between them. CDR3 bases: TGTGCCAGCAGAATCCAGGGTGCCCATGGCTACACCTTC. This sequence encodes CASRIQGAHGYTF.

Concerning this clone itself: The junction departs from the called germline gene at one end, perhaps through a read error. The V call is TRBV4-1, the J call TRBJ1-2; D uncertain. Germline V gene data show CDR1 as MGHRA and CDR2 as YSYEKL. The CDR3 contains 13 residues. Here the CDR3 reads CASSQWLLGPNYF. Written as DNA, the CDR3 is TGCGCCAGCAGCCAATGGCTTTTAGGTCCTAACTACTTC.

A note on this clone: The sample holds other DNA sequences that translate to the same CDR3. V usage is TRBV30 and J usage is TRBJ1-1, with D uncertain. In germline, CDR1 is GTSNPN, CDR2 SVGIG (reference sequence). The V end was cut by 1 base, the J end by 0 bases, with 6 bases between. This CDR3 is built from 13 residues. CDR3 DNA: TGTGCCTGGAGTGCAGGTCTGAACACTGAAGCTTTCTTT. Translating it yields CAWSAGLNTEAFF. The full variable domain, its missing parts supplied by reference TRBV30 and TRBJ1-1, is SQTIHQWPATLVQPVGSPLSLECTVEGTSNPNLYWYRQAAGRGLQLLFYSVGIGQISSEVPQNLSASRPQDRQFILSSKKLLLSDSGFYLCAWSAGLNTEAFFGQGTRLTVV.

The chain links TRBV25-1 to TRBJ2-3, with D tentatively TRBD1 (5 bases). The CDR3 consists of 12 residues. The germline gives CDR1 MGHDK, CDR2 SYGVNS. CDR3 DNA: TGTGCTACAGGTTTCGGCACAGATACGCAGTATTTT. This encodes CATGFGTDTQYF.

This chain joins TRBV5-1 and TRBJ1-3; D is ambiguous. CDR3 length: 16 residues. Between the trimmed V and J ends, which lost 1 base and 4 bases, there was a span of 15 bases. Germline V gene data show CDR1 as SGHRS and CDR2 as YFSETQ. CDR3 nucleotides: TGCGCCAGCAGCTTGAACCCTCAGAGCCTGGGAAACACCATATATTTT. Translating gives CASSLNPQSLGNTIYF. The whole variable domain, remainder taken from reference TRBV5-1 and TRBJ1-3, is KAGVTQTPRYLIKTRGQQVTLSCSPISGHRSVSWYQQTPGQGLQFLFEYFSETQRNKGNFPGRFSGRQFSNSRSEMNVSTLELGDSALYLCASSLNPQSLGNTIYFGEGSWLTVV.

This rearrangement joins TRBV11-1 to TRBJ2-2; TRBD1 matches 10 bases. The CDR3 has 17 amino acids. V was clipped by 5 bases and J by 5 bases; unmatched bases: 11. CDR1 and CDR2 from the germline V gene are SGHAT and FQDESV (reference sequence). CDR3 DNA: TGTGCCAGCAGCACACAACCGACAGGGGGCGAGACCGGGGAGCTGTTTTTT. It yields the protein CASSTQPTGGETGELFF.

This sequence joins TRBV7-9 and TRBJ1-2, with D tentatively TRBD1 (6 bases). The V gene lost 5 bases and the J gene lost 4 bases, with 14 bases spanning the gap. CDR1 and CDR2 from the germline V gene are SEHNR and FQNEAQ (reference sequence). This CDR3 comprises 14 residues. DNA for the CDR3: TGTGCCAGCAGCATCGTGGGGGCCCCCTATGGCTACACCTTC. Translation: CASSIVGAPYGYTF. The full variable domain, in which reference TRBV7-9 and TRBJ1-2 provide the parts outside the CDR3, is DTGVSQNPRHKITKRGQNVTFRCDPISEHNRLYWYRQTLGQGPEFLTYFQNEAQLEKSRLLSDRFSAERPKGSFSTLEIQRTEQGDSAMYLCASSIVGAPYGYTFGSGTRLTVV.

The chain is built from TRBV6-5 and TRBJ1-4; D call uncertain. This CDR3 is built from 15 residues. V lost 2 bases, J lost 6 bases, and 13 bases lay in between. Per germline, CDR1 MNHEY and CDR2 SVGAGI. CDR3 sequence (DNA): TGTGCCAGCAGTTACGGAACACTTCAAGATGAAAAACTGTTTTTT. It yields the protein CASSYGTLQDEKLFF.

The V call is TRBV2, the J call TRBJ2-3; possible D gene TRBD2, 5 bases. CDR1 is SNHLY and CDR2 is FYNNEI in the germline V gene. Trimming removed 10 bases from V and 5 bases from J, with 10 bases in between. The CDR3 extends over 11 amino acids. The CDR3 sequence is CANGRGDTQYF. In nucleotides, the CDR3 is TGTGCCAACGGACGGGGAGATACGCAGTATTTT.

The chain combines TRBV7-8 with TRBJ2-1, with no clear D. V was shortened by 2 bases and J by 2 bases, with 19 bases between the two germline ends. The CDR3 spans 18 residues. CDR1 is SGHVS, CDR2 FQNEAQ, per germline. The CDR3 bases are TGTGCCAGCAGCTTAATGGACCGTCCTCCCTACACCTACAATGAGCAGTTCTTC. Translated: CASSLMDRPPYTYNEQFF.

The chain is built from TRBV5-1 and TRBJ2-3; unclear D gene. The V and J ends lost 0 bases and 10 bases respectively, with 9 bases between them. Germline assignment: CDR1 SGHRS and CDR2 YFSETQ. This CDR3 comprises 12 residues. The chain's CDR3 is CASSLGEVAQYF. The CDR3 nucleotides read TGCGCCAGCAGCTTGGGGGAAGTAGCGCAGTATTTT.

The chain is built from TRBV7-2 and TRBJ1-1; D is uncertain. The CDR3 runs 14 residues. Trimming took off 5 bases at V and 0 bases at J, with 10 bases between the two ends. CDR1 and CDR2 from the germline V gene are SGHTA and FQGNSA. The CDR3 is CASSAGVLNTEAFF. The DNA of the CDR3 is TGTGCCAGCAGCGCGGGCGTATTGAACACTGAAGCTTTCTTT.

The J gene is TRBJ2-7, the V gene TRBV18; 8 positions agree with TRBD1. The trim removed 3 bases at V and 2 bases at J, leaving 15 bases unmatched. This CDR3 comprises 18 residues. Germline V gene sequence: CDR1 KGHSH, CDR2 LQKENI. CDR3 nucleotide sequence: TGTGCCAGCTCACCTATTCGGGCAGGGGGCCCCCTGGCCTACGAGCAGTACTTC. Its translation is CASSPIRAGGPLAYEQYF. Full variable domain (rest looked up from reference TRBV18 and TRBJ2-7): NAGVMQNPRHLVRRRGQEARLRCSPMKGHSHVYWYRQLPEEGLKFMVYLQKENIIDESGMPKERFSAEFPKEGPSILRIQQVVRGDSAAYFCASSPIRAGGPLAYEQYFGPGTRLTVT.

This chain connects TRBV19 to TRBJ2-5; 8 bases fit TRBD2. J was trimmed by 2 bases and V by 5 bases; bases with no gene match: 7. Germline CDR1 and CDR2: LNHDA and SQIVND (reference sequence). The CDR3 spans 15 residues. The CDR3 reads CASSLIAGNQETQYF. CDR3 DNA sequence: TGTGCCAGTAGTCTAATAGCGGGGAATCAAGAGACCCAGTACTTC.